The sequence of this TCR beta chain was determined in a study of blood T cell repertoires in COVID-19. Study in general: Specimens from acute and convalescent COVID-19 originated in the United States, Italy and Spain.

As processed by the authors: Amplification with reference gene primers provided the estimates of nucleated cell counts. This table comes from immunoSEQ multiplex PCR, and its TCRdb copy is limited to in-frame clones, with some not included. V, J and clone size derive from that table, while D and trimming were established from the DNA sequence. Seen here are about 170,000 clones, approximately 80% observed once, and the top ten hold over 9.5%. The germline V and J ends were trimmed by 1 base and 5 bases, with 17 bases remaining between them. Germline V lookup: CDR1 SEHNR, CDR2 FQNEAQ (reference sequence). The CDR3 consists of 17 residues.

This clonotype was sampled from a man aged 45-65 years who had recovered from COVID-19. The sequenced material came from PBMCs or T cells enriched from blood (not recorded which). This chain links TRBV7-9 with TRBJ1-4; D possibly corresponds to TRBD1 (6 bases). The CDR3 nucleotides are TGTGCCAGCAGCTTAGGGTCCCAGGGGCCGTTAAATGAAAAACTGTTTTTT. As protein: CASSLGSQGPLNEKLFF.